This TCR beta chain emerged from a study of control samples from healthy donors and cancer patients. Sequenced by immunoSEQ multiplex PCR; TCRdb stores in-frame clones only, minus some. The table shows just over 150,000 clones, with around 95% occurring only once. Germline V gene lookup returns CDR1 LGHNA and CDR2 YNFKEQ. The CDR3 is 15 residues long. V lost 5 bases and J lost 4; bases outside the gene matches: 10. The V gene is TRBV4-2, the J gene TRBJ1-2; 7 bases match TRBD1. This receptor was identified in a woman in her 40s in good health. Sequenced sample: blood. The CDR3 spells CASSTRAGQPYGYTF. The CDR3 nucleotides are TGTGCCAGCAGCACCCGGGCGGGACAGCCCTATGGCTACACCTTC.